The 32 T cell receptor beta chains in this list originate from one sample, sequenced in a study of CD8+ T cells in alopecia areata. RNA was extracted and reverse transcribed into cDNA as the sequencing template. This table comes from immunoSEQ multiplex PCR, and its TCRdb copy is limited to in-frame clones, with some not included. The repertoire holds a few hundred thousand clones, with around two fifths as singletons. This sample's treatment: oral pan-JAK inhibitor, 5-10 mg twice daily. Sequencing used CD4+ T cells sorted from blood, obtained at week 34, from a patient treated with tofacitinib. The source is a human donor with alopecia areata.

This chain joins TRBV29-1 and TRBJ2-3; 7 bases match TRBD2. This CDR3 is built from 13 residues. V gave up 4 bases and J gave up 1 base; unmatched junction bases: 2. CDR1 SQVTM and CDR2 ANQGSEA come from the germline V gene. Written as DNA, the CDR3 is TGCAGCGTTGCTAGCGGCGGCACAGATACGCAGTATTTT. Translated, it gives CSVASGGTDTQYF.

The chain couples TRBV25-1 to TRBJ1-1, with TRBD1 identical over 7 bases. This CDR3 has 13 amino acids. Trimming removed 6 bases from V and 6 bases from J; junction bases left unmatched: 7. CDR1 and CDR2 from the germline V gene are MGHDK and SYGVNS. The CDR3 bases are TGTGCCAGCAGCTTGACAGGGACCTCTGAAGCTTTCTTT. Translated, it gives CASSLTGTSEAFF.

V and J are TRBV2 and TRBJ2-6; no definite D call. The ends were cut back, 7 bases at V and 0 bases at J, with 16 bases in the middle. This CDR3 has 17 residues. Germline V gene data show CDR1 as SNHLY and CDR2 as FYNNEI. The CDR3 DNA reads TGTGCCAGCATGATAGGATCCTCAAGCTCTGGGGCCAACGTCCTGACTTTC. The encoded protein is CASMIGSSSSGANVLTF.

There are a few counts of this clone. The final CDR3 position lacks the conserved phenylalanine or tryptophan, pointing to a likely read error. The DNA is left out, because the CDR3 cannot be placed on it with certainty; the CDR3 is given as TCRdb lists it. The genes are TRBV7-9 and TRBJ1-5. From germline, CDR1 is SEHNR and CDR2 FQNEAQ (reference sequence). The length of the CDR3 is 9 amino acids, counting both ends. Here the CDR3 reads CASSLARGL.

This clone was detected only a few times. CDR3 in amino acids: CASSVARASGETGELFF. The DNA of the CDR3 is TGTGCCAGCAGCGTAGCTAGGGCTAGCGGGGAGACCGGGGAGCTGTTTTTT. The V and J genes are TRBV9 and TRBJ2-2, with 9 bases that match TRBD2. V was pared by 0 bases and J by 5 bases, with 8 bases of the junction left unmatched. Germline V gene data show CDR1 as SGDLS and CDR2 as YYNGEE. The CDR3 runs to 17 residues.

The rearrangement links TRBV9 to TRBJ2-3; D could derive from TRBD1 or TRBD2 (5 bases each). V was clipped by 0 bases and J by 1 base, with 9 bases between them. The length of the CDR3 is 15 residues. CDR1 is SGDLS and CDR2 is YYNGEE in the germline V gene. CDR3 sequence: CASSVVGGGTDTQYF. The CDR3 DNA sequence: TGTGCCAGCAGCGTAGTTGGGGGAGGCACAGATACGCAGTATTTT.

This sequence joins TRBV2 and TRBJ2-7; 10 positions agree with TRBD1. The CDR3 has 13 amino acids. Looked up from germline, CDR1 is SNHLY and CDR2 is FYNNEI. After removal of 8 bases from V and 1 base from J, the junction contained 2 bases not matched to a gene. As DNA, the CDR3 is TGTGCCAGCCGGGACAGGGGTTCCTACGAGCAGTACTTC. It specifies CASRDRGSYEQYF.

A few counts support this clone. The rearrangement joins TRBV19 to TRBJ2-7; the match to TRBD2 covers 7 bases. Germline loops: CDR1 LNHDA, CDR2 SQIVND (reference sequence). The V gene end was trimmed by 1 base and the J gene end by 1 base; junction bases not matched to a gene: 4. The length of the CDR3 is 15 residues. CDR3 region: CASSIVGTTSYEQYF. The CDR3 DNA sequence: TGTGCCAGTAGTATAGTCGGGACTACTTCCTACGAGCAGTACTTC.

The chain couples TRBV19 to TRBJ1-2, with unresolved D. Germline CDR1 is LNHDA and CDR2 is SQIVND (reference sequence). The CDR3 has 13 residues. Trimming took off 9 bases at V and 4 bases at J, with 15 bases between the two ends. Here the CDR3 reads CASRTPATYGYTF. DNA of the CDR3: TGTGCCAGCCGGACGCCAGCGACCTATGGCTACACCTTC.

The chain recombines TRBV18 with TRBJ2-3; 9 bases fit TRBD1. This CDR3 has 14 residues. CDR1 KGHSH and CDR2 LQKENI come from the germline V gene. With V trimmed by 6 bases and J by 1 base, 2 bases remained unmatched. The CDR3 coding sequence is TGTGCCAGCTCCAGGACAGGGGGCACAGATACGCAGTATTTT. Its protein is CASSRTGGTDTQYF.

The V and J genes are TRBV19 and TRBJ1-2, with 9 bases that match TRBD1. V shed 10 bases and J 4 bases; nucleotides not matched to a gene: 10. This CDR3 has 14 amino acids. Per the germline V gene, CDR1 is LNHDA and CDR2 is SQIVND (reference sequence). The CDR3 here is CATLRGTGPYGYTF. As DNA, the CDR3 is TGTGCCACTCTTCGGGGGACAGGGCCCTATGGCTACACCTTC.

V is TRBV25-1 and J is TRBJ1-1; D is uncertain. The CDR3 has 15 residues. CDR1 MGHDK and CDR2 SYGVNS come from the germline V gene. V lost 4 bases to trimming and J lost 1 base, with 13 bases between them. The CDR3 is CASSGGLGKNTEAFF. In DNA form, the CDR3 reads TGTGCCAGCAGTGGGGGTCTCGGCAAGAACACTGAAGCTTTCTTT. The entire variable domain, with the rest obtained from reference TRBV25-1 and TRBJ1-1, is as follows: EADIYQTPRYLVIGTGKKITLECSQTMGHDKMYWYQQDPGMELHLIHYSYGVNSTEKGDLSSESTVSRIRTEHFPLTLESARPSHTSQYLCASSGGLGKNTEAFFGQGTRLTVV.

The rearrangement links TRBV6-5 to TRBJ1-2, with 7 bases lining up with TRBD1. Trimming cost V 7 bases and J 4 bases; bases outside gene matches: 3. The CDR3 has 12 amino acids. The germline gives CDR1 MNHEY, CDR2 SVGAGI. The CDR3 DNA reads as TGTGCCAGCAAGGGGACAGCCTATGGCTACACCTTC. Amino acid sequence: CASKGTAYGYTF.

The V and J genes are TRBV7-2 and TRBJ1-1; D gene unclear. The CDR3 runs to 14 residues. Germline CDR1 is SGHTA and CDR2 is FQGNSA. V lost 5 bases and J lost 1, with 11 bases in between. The CDR3 nucleotides read TGTGCCAGCAGCCTGAGAGGCGCGAACACTGAAGCTTTCTTT. Its protein product is CASSLRGANTEAFF.

The chain joins TRBV6-5 to TRBJ1-2, with D hard to call. Germline lookup yields CDR1 MNHEY and CDR2 SVGAGI. There are 13 residues in the CDR3. V lost 0 bases and J 8 bases, leaving 10 bases between the germline ends. The chain's CDR3 is CASSYSGKEGYTF. DNA for the CDR3: TGTGCCAGCAGTTACTCAGGGAAGGAGGGCTACACCTTC.

This clone has more than one count but fewer than ten. The chain is built from TRBV23-1 and TRBJ2-5; D gene ambiguous. TRBV23-1 is an ORF for which the function is uncertain. The CDR3 runs 17 residues. Deletions cut 2 bases from V and 3 bases from J, with 19 bases between. The CDR3 sequence is CASSQRKNPTGEETQYF. DNA for the CDR3: TGCGCCAGCAGTCAACGAAAGAATCCGACTGGAGAAGAGACCCAGTACTTC.

The genes are TRBV9 and TRBJ2-3; D remains unclear. Trimming left V 0 bases short and J 3 bases short, with 8 bases between. From germline, CDR1 is SGDLS and CDR2 YYNGEE. There are 14 residues in the CDR3. The CDR3 bases are TGTGCCAGCAGCGTAGATAGTTGGACAGATACGCAGTATTTT. Its protein is CASSVDSWTDTQYF.

V usage is TRBV30 and J usage is TRBJ2-1; D tentatively fits TRBD1 or TRBD2 (5 bases each). In germline, CDR1 is GTSNPN, CDR2 SVGIG (reference sequence). V was shortened by 4 bases and J by 0 bases, with 10 bases between the two germline ends. CDR3 length: 14 residues. As DNA, the CDR3 is TGTGCCTGGAAAGAGGGGAGCTCCTACAATGAGCAGTTCTTC. The encoded protein is CAWKEGSSYNEQFF.

J is TRBJ1-6 and V is TRBV18, with D maybe TRBD1 (5 bases). Trimming cost V 1 base and J 5 bases, with 9 bases left between them. CDR1 KGHSH and CDR2 LQKENI come from the germline V gene. The CDR3 runs 15 residues. The CDR3 region has the DNA TGTGCCAGCTCACCACAGGGGAATAATAATTCACCCCTCCACTTT. Translation gives CASSPQGNNNSPLHF.

The chain couples TRBV7-2 to TRBJ2-2, with TRBD2 matching 13 bases. Germline-derived CDR1 and CDR2 are SGHTA and FQGNSA. Losses at the gene ends were 6 bases for V and 4 bases for J; bases not matched to a gene: 2. The CDR3 totals 15 residues. The DNA of the CDR3 is TGTGCCAGCAGACTAGCGGGAGGGCGCACCGGGGAGCTGTTTTTT. Residues: CASRLAGGRTGELFF.

This clone turned up a few times. J is TRBJ2-1 and V is TRBV30; tentatively, D is TRBD1 or TRBD2 (5 bases each). Trimming shortened V by 0 bases and J by 3 bases, and 12 bases separated the two germline ends. CDR1 is GTSNPN and CDR2 is SVGIG in the germline V gene (reference sequence). The CDR3 has 15 residues. CDR3 region: CAWSVWGSNYNEQFF. CDR3 bases: TGTGCCTGGAGTGTGTGGGGGAGCAACTACAATGAGCAGTTCTTC.

The sample holds a few counts of this clone. This chain uses TRBV11-3 with TRBJ1-6; TRBD1 aligns across 7 bases. Germline CDR1 and CDR2: SGHNT and YENEEA. V lost 4 bases to trimming and J lost 7 bases; unmatched junction nucleotides: 1. The CDR3 is 13 amino acids. The chain's CDR3 is CASSSTGNSPLHF. As DNA, the CDR3 is TGTGCCAGCAGCTCGACAGGGAATTCACCCCTCCACTTT.

With regard to this clone: In the same sample, other DNA sequences code for this CDR3. The chain has TRBV5-1 and TRBJ1-6, with D maybe TRBD1 (6 bases). The CDR3 extends over 14 amino acids. Germline values: CDR1 SGHRS, CDR2 YFSETQ. Between the trimmed V and J ends, which lost 2 bases and 7 bases, there was a span of 10 bases. The CDR3 sequence is CASSLQGSNSPLHF. CDR3 sequence (DNA): TGCGCCAGCAGCTTACAGGGATCGAATTCACCCCTCCACTTT.

In its sample, this clone was seen many times. The genes are TRBV6-1 and TRBJ2-1, with D maybe TRBD1 (6 bases). This CDR3 is built from 14 residues. Per germline, CDR1 MNHNS and CDR2 SASEGT. The V end was cut by 10 bases, the J end by 1 base, with 14 bases between. CDR3 residues: CATMDSQSYNEQFF. CDR3 nucleotide sequence: TGTGCCACCATGGACAGCCAATCCTACAATGAGCAGTTCTTC.

V gene TRBV29-1 combines with J gene TRBJ2-1, with 11 bases identical to TRBD2. The CDR3 runs 16 residues. The junction had 10 bases not matched to a gene; V was cut back by 6 bases and J by 3 bases. Germline CDR1 SQVTM, CDR2 ANQGSEA. The CDR3, as DNA: TGCAGCGTCGGTGGGACTAGCGGACGAAACTACAATGAGCAGTTCTTC. This codes for CSVGGTSGRNYNEQFF.

This clone was counted a few times. The rearrangement joins TRBV25-1 to TRBJ1-2; no clear D gene. The germline V and J ends were trimmed by 3 bases and 3 bases, with 23 bases remaining between them. The CDR3 has 18 amino acids. The germline V gene encodes CDR1 MGHDK and CDR2 SYGVNS. CDR3 DNA sequence: TGTGCCAGCAGTGACCCCCCCTCCTTAGCTCCACAGCACTATGGCTACACCTTC. Its protein product is CASSDPPSLAPQHYGYTF.

The chain carries TRBV9 and TRBJ2-3; D perhaps matches TRBD2 (5 bases). The CDR3 runs 16 residues. V dropped 0 bases and J dropped 3 bases, with 14 bases sitting between them. Germline V lookup: CDR1 SGDLS, CDR2 YYNGEE. In nucleotides, the CDR3 is TGTGCCAGCAGCGTAGGGGTGGGAGAAGGTACAGATACGCAGTATTTT. Residues: CASSVGVGEGTDTQYF.

The V and J genes are TRBV7-9 and TRBJ1-3; no reliable D call. The CDR3 is 15 amino acids. Trimming took off 7 bases at V and 0 bases at J, with 13 bases between the two ends. In germline, CDR1 is SEHNR, CDR2 FQNEAQ (reference sequence). The CDR3 DNA sequence: TGTGCCAGCACCATTGGTACAACCTCTGGAAACACCATATATTTT. It encodes CASTIGTTSGNTIYF.

The J gene is TRBJ1-3, the V gene TRBV30, with 8 bases aligning to TRBD1. This CDR3 spans 13 amino acids. After removal of 5 bases from V and 3 bases from J, the junction contained 3 bases not matched to a gene. Germline CDR1 reads GTSNPN; CDR2 reads SVGIG (reference sequence). The CDR3 spells CAWGQGFGNTIYF. CDR3 DNA sequence: TGTGCCTGGGGACAGGGTTTTGGAAACACCATATATTTT. Looking up the rest from reference TRBV30 and TRBJ1-3 gives the full variable domain: SQTIHQWPATLVQPVGSPLSLECTVEGTSNPNLYWYRQAAGRGLQLLFYSVGIGQISSEVPQNLSASRPQDRQFILSSKKLLLSDSGFYLCAWGQGFGNTIYFGEGSWLTVV.

The chain is built from TRBV19 and TRBJ1-5, with TRBD1 as a possible D gene (6 bases). Trimming removed 6 bases from V and 2 bases from J, with 11 bases in between. CDR3 length equals 14 residues. Germline CDR1 LNHDA, CDR2 SQIVND (reference sequence). DNA of the CDR3: TGTGCCAGTAGCCCCAGGGGTGGCAATCAGCCCCAGCATTTT. The encoded protein is CASSPRGGNQPQHF.

The rearrangement links TRBV6-5 to TRBJ1-1; D is unresolved. Deletions cut 6 bases from V and 5 bases from J, with 16 bases between. The CDR3 is made up of 14 amino acids. Germline V gene sequence: CDR1 MNHEY, CDR2 SVGAGI. Written as DNA, the CDR3 is TGTGCCAGCAGCACCCGGACGGCCCGGACTGAAGCTTTCTTT. Its protein is CASSTRTARTEAFF.

The J gene is TRBJ2-3, the V gene TRBV7-3, with D perhaps matching TRBD1 (5 bases). Germline values: CDR1 SGHTA, CDR2 FQGTGA. Trimming removed 3 bases from V and 2 bases from J, with 9 bases in between. This CDR3 has 14 residues. Written as DNA, the CDR3 is TGTGCCAGCAGCTTCGGCAGGGTCACAGATACGCAGTATTTT. Translating it yields CASSFGRVTDTQYF.